This T cell receptor (beta chain) is drawn from a study of blood T cell repertoires in COVID-19. Libraries were prepared by immunoSEQ multiplex PCR; TCRdb keeps only in-frame clonotypes and omits some of them. The sample holds hundreds of thousands of clones, around nine tenths seen once. CDR1 and CDR2 (germline): MNHEY, SVGAGI. This CDR3 has 14 residues. Deletions cut 6 bases from V and 4 bases from J, with 15 bases between. The J gene is TRBJ1-2, the V gene TRBV6-5; perhaps TRBD1 as D (6 bases). Sequencing was done on a sample of peripheral blood. The TCR sequence derives from a man between 70 and 80 years old with acute or convalescent COVID-19. The CDR3 loop is CASRSDTGRYGYTF. CDR3 sequence (DNA): TGTGCCAGCAGGAGTGACACAGGGCGCTATGGCTACACCTTC.